This TCR beta chain was captured in a study of patients and donors after allogeneic stem cell transplantation (dated by TCRdb to 2018 to 2020). Receptors were amplified or captured by RT-PCR. The listed sequencing device is NextSeq 550. TCRdb ran its own pipeline on the public reads, namely fastp trimming at Q25 and MiXCR clone calling, and kept in-frame beta chains. Each CDR3 protein gets just one entry, which takes the most common genes and DNA from the rows behind it. The table for this sample lists 800,000 to 1,000,000 distinct CDR3 sequences; roughly 18% of them were counted only once. The top ten constitute about 6% of the sample. On this clonotype: What antigen it recognizes has not been identified. Per-base quality was not reported, and no clone a single base away is much larger than it.

Trimming at the junction amounts to 5 bases on V and 7 bases on J, and the germline ends lie 16 bases apart. From the cysteine up to the phenylalanine, the CDR3 has a length of 15 residues. The CDR3 DNA has 45 bases and is translated from base 1. CDR1 and CDR2 are drawn from the germline V gene: SGHRS, YFSETQ. The sequence derives from a human donor who was either an allogeneic HSCT recipient or a stem cell or donor lymphocyte infusion donor (not recorded which). It is not recorded whose cells these are; they may come from a transplant donor. The sequence joins TRBV5-1 to TRBJ1-6, with TRBD1 as a weak D call on 5 bases. The sample consisted of blood, either unsorted or a sorted T cell fraction (not recorded which). The CDR3 is CASSATGTVNSPLHF. The nucleotide sequence reads TGCGCCAGCAGTGCAACCGGGACGGTCAATTCACCCCTCCACTTT. Reference TRBV5-1 and TRBJ1-6 genes cover what lies past the CDR3, so the full variable domain is KAGVTQTPRYLIKTRGQQVTLSCSPISGHRSVSWYQQTPGQGLQFLFEYFSETQRNKGNFPGRFSGRQFSNSRSEMNVSTLELGDSALYLCASSATGTVNSPLHFGNGTRLTVT.